The 18 T cell receptor beta chains below all came from one sample that was sequenced in a study of T cell responses to AZD1222 COVID-19 vaccine (dated by TCRdb to about 2021). This specimen's time point label, per the study, means: about 28 days (+/-7) after the second vaccine dose. To prepare the library, the immunoSEQ multiplex PCR assay was applied. TCRdb holds this immuneACCESS table with in-frame rearrangements only. Some clones are missing; in checked studies, unresolved V genes explain under half, and the rest has no known cause. For this sample the table gives about 81,000 clones, of which just over 90% were detected only once. The ten largest clones capture about 5% of the sample. Sequenced here: peripheral blood, sampled 28 days after the second AZD1222 dose. All receptors come from an adult who received the AZD1222 COVID-19 vaccine.

This clone has only one observation. This CDR3 is CASSEYGSGGEQFF. CDR3 in DNA: TGTGCCAGCAGTGAATATGGTAGCGGGGGTGAGCAGTTCTTC. The chain carries TRBV6-1 and TRBJ2-1, with 9 bases that match TRBD2. The CDR3 is 14 amino acids. J gave up 9 bases and V 2 bases, and 5 bases lay outside the gene matches. Germline lookup yields CDR1 MNHNS and CDR2 SASEGT.

The chain employs TRBV6-2 or TRBV6-3 and TRBJ1-2; 9 bases match TRBD1. Looked up from germline, CDR1 is MNHEY and CDR2 is SVGEGT. This CDR3 is 14 amino acids long. J was trimmed by 7 bases and V by 4 bases; bases with no gene match: 7. DNA for the CDR3: TGTGCCAGCAGTTTTGTACAGGGGGCGCTTGGCTACACCTTC. It is translated as CASSFVQGALGYTF.

The J gene is TRBJ1-3, the V gene TRBV9; 8 bases are a match to TRBD1. Germline-derived CDR1 and CDR2 are SGDLS and YYNGEE. This CDR3 spans 14 amino acids. J was trimmed by 1 base and V by 3 bases; bases with no gene match: 0. The CDR3 region has the DNA TGTGCCAGCAGCGGGACAGGGTCTGGAAACACCATATATTTT. This gives the protein CASSGTGSGNTIYF.

V is TRBV5-6 and J is TRBJ2-3, with D perhaps being TRBD1 or TRBD2 (6 bases each). The CDR3 covers 18 residues. Germline assignment: CDR1 SGHDT and CDR2 YYEEEE. The V end lost 6 bases, the J end lost 1 base, and 24 bases lay between the germline ends. Here the CDR3 DNA reads TGTGCCAGCACCAGAGTGCGATGGGGGCCGGGAGGCACAGATACGCAGTATTTT. Encoded protein: CASTRVRWGPGGTDTQYF.

The genes are TRBV27 and TRBJ1-6, with unresolved D. Between the trimmed V and J ends, which lost 2 bases and 10 bases, there was a span of 9 bases. CDR1 is MNHEY, CDR2 SMNVEV, per germline (reference sequence). This CDR3 contains 13 residues. CDR3 nucleotide sequence: TGTGCCAGCAGTTTAAGTGTAATCTCACCCCTCCACTTT. Translated, it gives CASSLSVISPLHF.

This clone was detected only once. This rearrangement joins TRBV5-1 to TRBJ2-1; 12 nucleotides agree with TRBD2. Trimming cost V 5 bases and J 1 base; bases outside gene matches: 7. In germline, CDR1 is SGHRS, CDR2 YFSETQ. The CDR3 length is 17 residues. DNA of the CDR3: TGCGCCAGCAGTCGAAGGACTAGCGGGGAGTCCTACAATGAGCAGTTCTTC. This gives the protein CASSRRTSGESYNEQFF.

The chain employs TRBV4-2 and TRBJ1-5; the D gene is possibly TRBD1 (5 bases). Germline V CDR1 and CDR2: LGHNA, YNFKEQ. The CDR3 sequence is 16 residues long. V was shortened by 0 bases and J by 2 bases, with 11 bases between the two germline ends. The CDR3 sequence is CASSQDQGDGNQPQHF. The CDR3 region has the DNA TGTGCCAGCAGCCAAGATCAAGGGGACGGCAATCAGCCCCAGCATTTT.

The chain employs TRBV3-1 (or the pseudogene TRBV3-2) and TRBJ1-5; D remains unclear. V was pared by 1 base and J by 7 bases, with 11 bases between. Germline-derived CDR1 and CDR2 are LGHDT and YNNKEL (reference sequence). This CDR3 has 14 residues. CDR3 sequence (DNA): TGTGCCAGCAGCCAAGGGACCGGACGGCAGCCCCAGCATTTT. Its protein is CASSQGTGRQPQHF.

The rearrangement uses TRBV15 and TRBJ1-3; maybe TRBD1 (5 bases). Germline loops: CDR1 LNHNV, CDR2 YYDKDF (reference sequence). The CDR3 runs 14 residues. Trimming stripped 11 bases from V and 2 bases from J, with 16 bases between. The CDR3 loop reads CASETGGTGNTIYF. CDR3 bases: TGTGCCTCAGAAACCGGGGGGACTGGAAACACCATATATTTT. The full variable domain, its missing parts supplied by reference TRBV15 and TRBJ1-3, is DAMVIQNPRYQVTQFGKPVTLSCSQTLNHNVMYWYQQKSSQAPKLLFHYYDKDFNNEADTPDNFQSRRPNTSFCFLDIRSPGLGDTAMYLCASETGGTGNTIYFGEGSWLTVV.

The V call is TRBV2, the J call TRBJ2-6; 7 positions agree with TRBD1. The CDR3 contains 15 residues. Per germline, CDR1 SNHLY and CDR2 FYNNEI. V gave up 7 bases and J gave up 2 bases; unmatched junction bases: 5. The CDR3 is CASTLDRAGANVLTF. In nucleotides, the CDR3 is TGTGCCAGCACCCTCGACAGGGCTGGGGCCAACGTCCTGACTTTC.

The rearrangement uses TRBV5-1 and TRBJ1-1; D may be TRBD1 (5 bases). The V and J ends lost 0 bases and 1 base respectively, with 10 bases between them. CDR1 is SGHRS and CDR2 is YFSETQ in the germline V gene. The CDR3 contains 15 residues. The DNA of the CDR3 is TGCGCCAGCAGCTTGGCTCCCGGGGGGAACACTGAAGCTTTCTTT. Its protein is CASSLAPGGNTEAFF.

The rearrangement joins TRBV28 to TRBJ1-1; possible D gene TRBD1, 6 bases. Trimming took off 5 bases at V and 1 base at J, with 17 bases between the two ends. CDR1 is MDHEN, CDR2 SYDVKM, per germline. CDR3 length: 16 amino acids. CDR3 loop: CASSTPLETGNTEAFF. CDR3 nucleotides: TGTGCCAGCAGTACCCCCTTGGAGACAGGGAACACTGAAGCTTTCTTT.

The chain couples TRBV7-9 to TRBJ1-5; D gene uncertain. The V gene lost 5 bases and the J gene lost 9 bases, with 14 bases spanning the gap. The CDR3 is made up of 13 amino acids. In germline, CDR1 is SEHNR, CDR2 FQNEAQ (reference sequence). This CDR3 reads CASSPLLVGPQHF. As DNA, the CDR3 is TGTGCCAGCAGCCCGCTTTTGGTCGGGCCCCAGCATTTT.

The gene calls are TRBV5-1 and TRBJ2-1; tentative D call: TRBD1 (6 bases). V was clipped by 0 bases and J by 5 bases, with 21 bases between them. This CDR3 contains 18 residues. The germline V gene encodes CDR1 SGHRS and CDR2 YFSETQ. In DNA form, the CDR3 reads TGCGCCAGCAGCTTGGCCGTTCACGCCGGGACAAGAAACAATGAGCAGTTCTTC. This sequence encodes CASSLAVHAGTRNNEQFF.

In this sample, this clone turned up a few times. The chain combines TRBV2 with TRBJ1-6; no clear D. The CDR3 loop spans 15 amino acids. Per the germline V gene, CDR1 is SNHLY and CDR2 is FYNNEI. Trimming shortened V by 1 base and J by 7 bases, and 11 bases separated the two germline ends. This CDR3 is CASSEGVFENSPLHF. CDR3 coding DNA: TGTGCCAGCAGTGAAGGAGTGTTTGAAAATTCACCCCTCCACTTT.

The gene calls are TRBV9 and TRBJ1-6, with 10 bases identical to TRBD1. Unmatched junction bases numbered 5, after V lost 3 bases and J lost 8 bases. The germline V gene has CDR1 SGDLS and CDR2 YYNGEE. The CDR3 spans 15 residues. DNA of the CDR3: TGTGCCAGCAGCGCGGGACAGGGGCCGGATTCACCCCTCCACTTT. This encodes CASSAGQGPDSPLHF. The full variable domain, rest sourced from reference TRBV9 and TRBJ1-6, is DSGVTQTPKHLITATGQRVTLRCSPRSGDLSVYWYQQSLDQGLQFLIQYYNGEERAKGNILERFSAQQFPDLHSELNLSSLELGDSALYFCASSAGQGPDSPLHFGNGTRLTVT.

The chain combines TRBV28 with TRBJ2-7; TRBD1 matches 8 bases. This CDR3 is built from 14 residues. V lost 6 bases, J lost 3 bases, and 7 bases stayed unmatched. In germline, CDR1 is MDHEN, CDR2 SYDVKM. CDR3 in amino acids: CASSRRTGIYEQYF. The CDR3 DNA reads as TGTGCCAGCAGCCGGAGGACAGGGATCTACGAGCAGTACTTC. The whole variable domain, remainder taken from reference TRBV28 and TRBJ2-7, is DVKVTQSSRYLVKRTGEKVFLECVQDMDHENMFWYRQDPGLGLRLIYFSYDVKMKEKGDIPEGYSVSREKKERFSLILESASTNQTSMYLCASSRRTGIYEQYFGPGTRLTVT.

The chain couples TRBV4-1 to TRBJ1-1; a weak D match, TRBD1 (6 bases). V dropped 1 base and J dropped 1 base, with 13 bases sitting between them. The V gene's germline CDR1 is MGHRA and CDR2 YSYEKL. The CDR3 covers 16 residues. The CDR3 region is CASSQGQGWGNTEAFF. CDR3 in DNA: TGCGCCAGCAGCCAAGGCCAGGGGTGGGGGAACACTGAAGCTTTCTTT.